The entry that follows covers one TCR beta chain sequence. Its antigen is as yet unknown. The data belong to a study of cytomegalovirus exposure and HLA in healthy donors. Study findings and constraints: About 87% or about 30% of the time was how often most TCR beta V segments were productive, according to an earlier analysis. Analyzed later, most CMV-associated TCR beta chains appeared HLA-restricted. Near-uniform donor sequencing depth was presumed by presence/absence analyses. Based on reports, TCR beta sequences accurately predicted HLA-A and HLA-B alleles for most subjects.

There are 12 residues in the CDR3. Trimming took off 5 bases at V and 7 bases at J, with 11 bases between the two ends. Germline lookup yields CDR1 MDHEN and CDR2 SYDVKM. The PCR made use of 60 Vbeta and 13 Jbeta primers. Assay: immunoSEQ multiplex PCR; the TCRdb copy retains only in-frame clones and omits some. The table lists approximately 170,000 clones, 75% to 90% of them singletons, with 1% in the top ten. This chain joins TRBV28 and TRBJ1-1; TRBD1 might be the D (6 bases). The source is a boy younger than 10 in good health and CMV-seronegative. Material for sequencing was PBMCs. Here the CDR3 DNA reads TGTGCCAGCAGTCCGGACAGTTTTGAAGCTTTCTTT. Translating it yields CASSPDSFEAFF.